The 5 T cell receptor beta chains given below trace back to one sample, sequenced in a study of blood T cells in healthy people across ages (dated by TCRdb to 2014 to 2015). The protocol used for the library was 5' RACE. The data were produced on an Illumina HiSeq 2500. A second roughly 6 to 12 cycle PCR used a sample-barcoded 5' primer and a J-beta primer mix. TCRdb itself trimmed the public reads at Q25 with fastp, ran MiXCR and retained productive beta chains. Rows with a matching CDR3 protein are joined into one entry that keeps the most common DNA and genes. The table for this sample lists roughly 1.6 million distinct CDR3 sequences; 30% to 35% of them were counted only once. The top ten constitute around 11% of the sample. Material: blood. All receptors derive from a woman in her twenties or thirties in good health.

The chain carries TRBV7-9 and TRBJ1-5, with D unclear. Trimming cost V 2 bases and J 5 bases, with 13 bases left between them. The germline V gene has CDR1 SEHNR and CDR2 FQNEAQ (reference sequence). The CDR3 consists of 15 residues. The CDR3 here is CASSLIRRKHQPQHF. CDR3 nucleotide sequence: TGTGCCAGCAGCTTAATTCGACGGAAACATCAGCCCCAGCATTTT.

The V call is TRBV6-5, the J call TRBJ1-2, with D maybe TRBD1 (6 bases). With 6 bases removed from V and 13 bases from J, the gap between germline ends came to 18 bases. This CDR3 region has 12 residues. Germline values: CDR1 MNHEY, CDR2 SVGAGI. The CDR3 spells CASRKSGTRSTF. For the CDR3, the DNA is TGTGCCAGCAGAAAGTCCGGGACACGTAGCACCTTC.

This clonotype appeared a few times. The chain employs TRBV4-1 and TRBJ1-2; no firm D call. The CDR3 sequence is 17 residues long. Trimming removed 2 bases from V and 2 bases from J, with 18 bases in between. Germline CDR1 is MGHRA and CDR2 is YSYEKL. The CDR3 spells CASSQRTKESMNYGYTF. In nucleotides, the CDR3 is TGCGCCAGCAGCCAAAGGACTAAGGAATCAATGAACTATGGCTACACCTTC.

This clonotype was recorded a few times. This chain links TRBV7-2 with TRBJ1-1, with D perhaps matching TRBD1 (5 bases). This CDR3 is 14 amino acids long. The V and J ends lost 5 bases and 10 bases respectively, with 20 bases between them. CDR1 SGHTA and CDR2 FQGNSA come from the germline V gene. CDR3 amino acids: CASSRDLVGGRAFF. CDR3 in DNA: TGTGCCAGCAGCCGAGATTTAGTCGGGGGACGAGCTTTCTTT.

The rearrangement uses TRBV6-1 and TRBJ1-4; no reliable D call. Germline V gene sequence: CDR1 MNHNS, CDR2 SASEGT. V lost 4 bases to trimming and J lost 8 bases, with 17 bases between them. This CDR3 spans 15 amino acids. CDR3 bases: TGTGCCAGCAGTGCCCCGCGACCCCGTAACGAAAAACTGTTTTTT. Encoded protein: CASSAPRPRNEKLFF.